Each of the 2 T cell receptor beta chains below was sequenced from the same sample in a study of T-cell memory formation after mild COVID-19. Each CDR3 protein is one row after TCRdb ran MiXCR on the 5' RACE reads. The sample has some 190,000 distinct CDR3 sequences, under 20% seen once; the top ten hold 2% to 2.5%. What was sequenced was PBMCs or a T cell subset sorted from them (not recorded which). The receptor source for this set is an adult woman who had mild COVID-19 (a few samples of this study predate the infection). Cell type and time point are not known.

The V gene is TRBV25-1, the J gene TRBJ2-7, with 8 bases matching TRBD1. V dropped 3 bases and J dropped 6; count of bases not matched to a gene: 10. Per germline, CDR1 MGHDK and CDR2 SYGVNS. CDR3 size: 15 residues. The CDR3 reads CASSDYPGQGGEQYF. CDR3 coding DNA: TGTGCCAGCAGTGATTATCCCGGACAGGGTGGCGAGCAGTACTTC.

This sequence joins TRBV7-3 and TRBJ1-2; no clear D. The CDR3 runs 15 residues. The germline V and J ends were trimmed by 0 bases and 0 bases, with 8 bases remaining between them. CDR1 and CDR2 (germline): SGHTA, FQGTGA. CDR3 sequence: CASSLTNEANYGYTF. The DNA of the CDR3 is TGTGCCAGCAGCTTAACGAATGAAGCTAACTATGGCTACACCTTC. Full variable domain (rest looked up from reference TRBV7-3 and TRBJ1-2): GAGVSQTPSNKVTEKGKYVELRCDPISGHTALYWYRQSLGQGPEFLIYFQGTGAADDSGLPNDRFFAVRPEGSVSTLKIQRTERGDSAVYLCASSLTNEANYGYTFGSGTRLTVV.